These T cell receptor beta chains were read from a single sample in a study of blood T cell repertoires in COVID-19. Clones were read by immunoSEQ multiplex PCR, and TCRdb kept only the in-frame ones, dropping some. Here the sample spans approximately 78,000 clones, less than 90% being singletons. Specimen: peripheral blood. The source is a woman of 80 years or more with acute or convalescent COVID-19. The CDR3 runs from the conserved cysteine through the conserved F or W. The order of the fields is V gene, J gene, clone size, D gene, CDR3 DNA, CDR3 protein. D genes are given only for firm matches. Clone sizes are given selectively: once, few, many, or a class where the clone is expanded.

V: TRBV30
J: TRBJ2-7
size: few
D: NA
DNA: TGTGCCTGGAGCGACCCCGCCGGGGAGCAGTACTTC
CDR3: CAWSDPAGEQYF

V: TRBV5-5
J: TRBJ1-2
size: NA
D: NA
DNA: TGTGCCAGCAGCTTGGGGAGCGGGAACTATGGCTACACCTTC
CDR3: CASSLGSGNYGYTF

V: TRBV5-6
J: TRBJ2-5
size: NA
D: NA
DNA: TGTGCCAGCAGCTTCCTCCCGGGGACCCAGTACTTC
CDR3: CASSFLPGTQYF

V: TRBV12-3/TRBV12-4
J: TRBJ2-1
size: NA
D: NA
DNA: TGTGCCAGCAGTTCGACTACTAGTAATGAGCAGTTCTTC
CDR3: CASSSTTSNEQFF

V: TRBV10-3
J: TRBJ1-5
size: NA
D: TRBD1
DNA: TGTGCCATCAGTGAGGACGCCAGGGGGACCGGTCAGCCCCAGCATTTT
CDR3: CAISEDARGTGQPQHF

V: TRBV9
J: TRBJ1-3
size: NA
D: TRBD1
DNA: TGTGCCAGCAGCCCAGGGGTAGGGGGCACTGGAAACACCATATATTTT
CDR3: CASSPGVGGTGNTIYF

V: TRBV18
J: TRBJ2-5
size: NA
D: NA
DNA: TGTGCCAGCTCACCCTCGCAAGAGACCCAGTACTTC
CDR3: CASSPSQETQYF

V: TRBV5-1
J: TRBJ2-5
size: NA
D: TRBD1
DNA: TGCGCCAGCAAAGAGGGGACAGGGGTCCAAGAGACCCAGTACTTC
CDR3: CASKEGTGVQETQYF

V: TRBV5-1
J: TRBJ2-7
size: NA
D: TRBD2
DNA: TGCGCCAGCAGCTTGGCTCCAGGGACTAGCGGGATTTCCTACGAGCAGTACTTC
CDR3: CASSLAPGTSGISYEQYF

V: TRBV5-8
J: TRBJ2-2
size: few
D: NA
DNA: TGTGCCAGCAGCTTGACAACTAGCTCCGGGGAGCTGTTTTTT
CDR3: CASSLTTSSGELFF

V: TRBV2
J: TRBJ2-5
size: NA
D: TRBD1
DNA: TGTGCCAGCAGTGACCGACAGGGGGGGTGGGAGACCCAGTACTTC
CDR3: CASSDRQGGWETQYF

V: TRBV29-1
J: TRBJ1-1
size: NA
D: NA
DNA: TGCAGCGTTGGCGGAGGCTTTGGTGAAGCTTTCTTT
CDR3: CSVGGGFGEAFF

V: TRBV3-1/TRBV3-2
J: TRBJ1-6
size: NA
D: TRBD1
DNA: TGTGCCAGCAGCCGTGCCGGGACAGGGGACTATTCACCCCTCCACTTT
CDR3: CASSRAGTGDYSPLHF

V: TRBV10-2
J: TRBJ2-3
size: NA
D: NA
DNA: TGCGCCAGTGGGGGAGGGGGGACAGATACGCAGTATTTT
CDR3: CASGGGGTDTQYF

V: TRBV25-1
J: TRBJ1-1
size: NA
D: TRBD1
DNA: TGTGCCAGCAGTGAGACAGGGTATGACAATGAAGCTTTCTTT
CDR3: CASSETGYDNEAFF

V: TRBV5-1
J: TRBJ1-3
size: NA
D: NA
DNA: TGCGCCAGCAGCTTGGGGGCCAACTCCGGAAACACCATATATTTT
CDR3: CASSLGANSGNTIYF

V: TRBV7-9
J: TRBJ2-7
size: NA
D: TRBD2
DNA: TGTGCCAGCAGCTGGCGGACTAGCGGGACGGGCGAGCAGTACTTC
CDR3: CASSWRTSGTGEQYF

V: TRBV25-1
J: TRBJ1-2
size: few
D: TRBD1
DNA: TGTGCCAGCAGTGATTCCGGGACAGGGTATGGCTACACCTTC
CDR3: CASSDSGTGYGYTF

V: TRBV6-4
J: TRBJ1-1
size: NA
D: NA
DNA: TGTGCCAGCAGTGCCCCCGGGTCTAACACTGAAGCTTTCTTT
CDR3: CASSAPGSNTEAFF

V: TRBV2
J: TRBJ1-6
size: NA
D: TRBD1
DNA: TGTGCCAGCAGTTGGGACAGGTCGGGTTCACCCCTCCACTTT
CDR3: CASSWDRSGSPLHF

V: TRBV4-1
J: TRBJ2-7
size: few
D: TRBD2
DNA: TGCGCCAGCAGCCAAGCCGGGACTACCTACGAGCAGTACTTC
CDR3: CASSQAGTTYEQYF

V: TRBV4-2
J: TRBJ2-3
size: few
D: TRBD2
DNA: TGTGCCAGCAGCCAAGAGCGGCTCGGAGCGGGAGCGGATACGCAGTATTTT
CDR3: CASSQERLGAGADTQYF

V: TRBV3-1/TRBV3-2
J: TRBJ2-7
size: NA
D: NA
DNA: TGTGCCAGCAGCCATACAGGGATGGGATACGAGCAGTACTTC
CDR3: CASSHTGMGYEQYF

V: TRBV5-1
J: TRBJ1-4
size: NA
D: NA
DNA: TGCGCCAGCAGCGACCAGGGGTTAGCTAATGAAAAACTGTTTTTT
CDR3: CASSDQGLANEKLFF

V: TRBV6-5
J: TRBJ1-2
size: NA
D: TRBD1
DNA: TGTGCCAGCAGTTACATAGGGACAGGAATTAACTATGGCTACACCTTC
CDR3: CASSYIGTGINYGYTF

V: TRBV6-5
J: TRBJ1-5
size: NA
D: NA
DNA: TGTGCCAGCACCACCGGTCCGCGGGAGCCCCAGCATTTT
CDR3: CASTTGPREPQHF

V: TRBV6-6
J: TRBJ1-2
size: NA
D: TRBD1
DNA: TGTGCCAGCAGTTACCTATCCGGGACAGGGGATGGCTACACCTTC
CDR3: CASSYLSGTGDGYTF

V: TRBV19
J: TRBJ1-3
size: NA
D: TRBD1
DNA: TGTGCCAGTAGTATATTGGGACAGGGAATCGGAAACACCATATATTTT
CDR3: CASSILGQGIGNTIYF

V: TRBV7-9
J: TRBJ2-3
size: NA
D: TRBD2
DNA: TGTGCCAGCAGCTTAAGGATGAGCGGGGGGGCATCAGATACGCAGTATTTT
CDR3: CASSLRMSGGASDTQYF

V: TRBV6-4
J: TRBJ1-1
size: NA
D: NA
DNA: TGTGCCAGCAGTGAGAATTTGGCCACTGAAGCTTTCTTT
CDR3: CASSENLATEAFF

V: TRBV30
J: TRBJ1-6
size: NA
D: NA
DNA: TGTGCCACGGCCGGGGGTTCACCCCTCCACTTT
CDR3: CATAGGSPLHF

V: TRBV2
J: TRBJ1-1
size: NA
D: TRBD1
DNA: TGTGCCAGCACTAGACCGGGACAGGGTTTAACTGAAGCTTTCTTT
CDR3: CASTRPGQGLTEAFF

V: TRBV18
J: TRBJ2-7
size: NA
D: TRBD2
DNA: TGTGCCACTGGCCCGAGCGGGAGAAGGTACGAGCAGTACTTC
CDR3: CATGPSGRRYEQYF

V: TRBV13
J: TRBJ2-3
size: NA
D: TRBD2
DNA: TGTGCCAGCAGCTCCGGGACTAGCGGGACCCGGGGCACAGATACGCAGTATTTT
CDR3: CASSSGTSGTRGTDTQYF

V: TRBV19
J: TRBJ1-5
size: NA
D: NA
DNA: TGTGCCAGTACCGAGGGGAGGGTGGGTCAGCCCCAGCATTTT
CDR3: CASTEGRVGQPQHF

V: TRBV6-5
J: TRBJ2-1
size: NA
D: TRBD2
DNA: TGTGCCAGCAGTTCAGCGGGGGGGATGAACAATGAGCAGTTCTTC
CDR3: CASSSAGGMNNEQFF

V: TRBV15
J: TRBJ1-1
size: NA
D: TRBD1
DNA: TGTGCCACCAGGGGGATGGGGACAGACCTTTTCATGAACACTGAAGCTTTCTTT
CDR3: CATRGMGTDLFMNTEAFF

V: TRBV5-1
J: TRBJ2-2
size: NA
D: TRBD2
DNA: TGCGCCAGCAGCTTGGAGGGACTAGCGGGAGGGCCGCGCACCGGGGAGCTGTTTTTT
CDR3: CASSLEGLAGGPRTGELFF

V: TRBV2
J: TRBJ2-1
size: NA
D: NA
DNA: TGTGCCAGCACCGACCAGGGGCAGGCCTACAATGAGCAGTTCTTC
CDR3: CASTDQGQAYNEQFF

V: TRBV5-6
J: TRBJ2-1
size: NA
D: TRBD1
DNA: TGTGCCAGCAGCTTGGGGCAGGGGGTCAATGAGCAGTTCTTC
CDR3: CASSLGQGVNEQFF

V: TRBV5-1
J: TRBJ2-1
size: NA
D: TRBD2
DNA: TGCGCCAGCAGCTTGGCTGCTAGCGGGACGTTTAGCTCCTACAATGAGCAGTTCTTC
CDR3: CASSLAASGTFSSYNEQFF

V: TRBV4-1
J: TRBJ2-3
size: NA
D: TRBD2
DNA: TGCGCCAGCAGCCAAGATCCCCCGGGTGCGGGGGGGCCCACAGATACGCAGTATTTT
CDR3: CASSQDPPGAGGPTDTQYF

V: TRBV18
J: TRBJ1-1
size: NA
D: NA
DNA: TGTGCCAGCTCAAGTCCGGGGAGAAGGAGCACTGAAGCTTTCTTT
CDR3: CASSSPGRRSTEAFF

V: TRBV30
J: TRBJ1-5
size: NA
D: NA
DNA: TGTGCCTGGAGTACCGCTGGGAGGCAGCCCCAGCATTTT
CDR3: CAWSTAGRQPQHF

V: TRBV10-3
J: TRBJ1-6
size: NA
D: TRBD1
DNA: TGTGCCATCAGCACGACAGGGAGCTCCTATAATTCACCCCTCCACTTT
CDR3: CAISTTGSSYNSPLHF

V: TRBV2
J: TRBJ1-3
size: few
D: TRBD1
DNA: TGTGCCAGCACTATCGGACAGGGTGGCACTGGAAACACCATATATTTT
CDR3: CASTIGQGGTGNTIYF

V: TRBV2
J: TRBJ2-1
size: few
D: TRBD2
DNA: TGTGCCAGCAGTCCCACTAGCGGGGCTTACAATGAGCAGTTCTTC
CDR3: CASSPTSGAYNEQFF

V: TRBV18
J: TRBJ1-1
size: NA
D: NA
DNA: TGTGCCAGCTCACCTGACTTATTGAACACTGAAGCTTTCTTT
CDR3: CASSPDLLNTEAFF

V: TRBV12-5
J: TRBJ1-1
size: NA
D: TRBD1
DNA: TGTGCTAGTGGCCCCTCAGGGGGCGATGTTGAAGCTTTCTTT
CDR3: CASGPSGGDVEAFF

V: TRBV2
J: TRBJ2-5
size: NA
D: NA
DNA: TGTGCCAGCAGCCTAAGAGCGGCAAGGGAAGAGACCCAGTACTTC
CDR3: CASSLRAAREETQYF

V: TRBV7-2
J: TRBJ1-4
size: NA
D: NA
DNA: TGTGCCAGCAGCTTACCAATCCGGGAAGAAAAACTGTTTTTT
CDR3: CASSLPIREEKLFF

V: TRBV2
J: TRBJ1-5
size: NA
D: TRBD1
DNA: TGTGCCAGCAGTGTTCAGGGACAGGGGGTGAGCAATCAGCCCCAGCATTTT
CDR3: CASSVQGQGVSNQPQHF

V: TRBV6-5
J: TRBJ1-1
size: many
D: NA
DNA: TGTGCCAGCAGTTATTTGGCAGGGGCCTTCCCGGCTTTCTTT
CDR3: CASSYLAGAFPAFF

V: TRBV30
J: TRBJ2-5
size: NA
D: NA
DNA: TGTGCCTGGAGTCCTACCAAATATCCTATAGCGGTCGCTGGGGAGACCCAGTACTTC
CDR3: CAWSPTKYPIAVAGETQYF

V: TRBV19
J: TRBJ2-1
size: NA
D: TRBD1
DNA: TGTGCCAGTACCCCGGACAGGGTTAATGAGCAGTTCTTC
CDR3: CASTPDRVNEQFF

V: TRBV30
J: TRBJ2-1
size: NA
D: NA
DNA: TGTACCTGGAGTGACCGAGACAATGAGCAGTTCTTC
CDR3: CTWSDRDNEQFF

V: TRBV3-1/TRBV3-2
J: TRBJ2-1
size: NA
D: TRBD2
DNA: TGTGCCAGCAGCCAAGATACTAGCGGGAGCAATGAGCAGTTCTTC
CDR3: CASSQDTSGSNEQFF

V: TRBV19
J: TRBJ1-3
size: NA
D: NA
DNA: TGTGCCAGTAGTATGTGGGGGACACCTGGAAACACCATATATTTT
CDR3: CASSMWGTPGNTIYF

V: TRBV2
J: TRBJ2-7
size: NA
D: TRBD1
DNA: TGTGCCAGCACTACGGACAGGGGGCTCGACGAGCAGTACTTC
CDR3: CASTTDRGLDEQYF

V: TRBV6-1
J: TRBJ2-5
size: few
D: TRBD2
DNA: TGTGCCAGCAGTGAAGCGATCCGAGGAGCGGCAGCGGGGGAGACCCAGTACTTC
CDR3: CASSEAIRGAAAGETQYF